The entry below gives a single TCR beta chain sequence along with its context. The antigen is not known. Measured with immunoSEQ multiplex PCR; TCRdb has only the in-frame clones, and not every one. There are 40,000 to 55,000 clones in the sample; 76% occur only once, and more than 9% lies in the top ten. The time point is: week 35, safety follow-up. Each vaccine dose was 300 ug of mutant IDH1 20-mer peptide, with topical imiquimod. Patients in the study were vaccinated eight times, receiving shots in weeks 1, 3, 5, 7, 11, 15, 19 and 23. The sample originates from a study of a mutant IDH1 vaccine in newly diagnosed glioma. At the level of the study: The sex distribution of treated patients was around 60% male and about 38% female, with a mean age of roughly 40 years. Receipt of radiotherapy, temozolomide, or both preceded the study, and most received both.

Germline values: CDR1 WSHSY, CDR2 SAAADI. V gave up 6 bases and J gave up 0 bases, with 9 bases separating them. This CDR3 has 15 amino acids. The V and J genes are TRBV10-2 and TRBJ2-6; the D is unclear. The sequence came from a man in his forties with glioma. The sequences come from PBMCs, collected from a glioma patient whose treatment included an IDH1 peptide vaccine. CDR3 DNA sequence: TGCGCCAGCAGACCCCTGGACTCTGGGGCCAACGTCCTGACTTTC. This gives the protein CASRPLDSGANVLTF.